This T cell receptor (beta chain) comes out of a study of stem cell transplantation in POMP-related autoinflammatory disease. The wider study: Defective thymoproteasomes were hypothesized to impair CD8+ T-cell positive selection. Before transplant, CD4+ T cells skewed naive and CD8+ proportions were low.

Produced via immunoSEQ multiplex PCR; TCRdb's table is partial and in-frame only. This table has 68,000 or so clones, roughly 88% appearing once. Study findings and constraints: In PRAID patients, the number of distinct TRB V-J gene pairings was restricted.

With regard to this clone: Its antigen is unknown.

The clonotype was recovered from a human patient with POMP-related autoinflammation and immune dysregulation (PRAID). These T cells may partly come from the graft donor. This specimen was CD4+ T cells from PBMCs, taken after stem cell transplantation.

The chain's CDR3 is CASRRRDTQYF. DNA for the CDR3: TGTGCCAGCCGAAGGAGAGATACGCAGTATTTT. The chain joins TRBV6-5 to TRBJ2-3; D ambiguous. The CDR3 has 11 amino acids. The germline V gene encodes CDR1 MNHEY and CDR2 SVGAGI. V shed 8 bases and J shed 5 bases, with 8 bases lying between them.